This entry lists 27 T cell receptor beta chains sequenced from one sample in a study of CD8+CD57+ T cells in acquired aplastic anemia. Genomic DNA served as template for TCR beta VDJ and CDR3 profiling. TCRdb ran MiXCR on the reads and lists one entry per CDR3 protein. The sample yields hundreds of thousands of distinct CDR3 sequences, 65% to 90% seen once. By flow cytometry, patients selected for sequencing had shown an expansion of CD8+CD57+ cells. Sequenced: sorted CD4+, CD8+, or CD8+CD57+ T cells (not recorded which) from PBMCs. Receptors originate from a human donor with aplastic anemia.

The chain is built from TRBV4-3 and TRBJ1-2; 8 nucleotides line up with TRBD1. V shed 5 bases, J shed 2 bases, and the junction held 7 bases outside the gene matches. The germline gives CDR1 LGHNA, CDR2 YSLEER. CDR3 length: 15 amino acids. CDR3 DNA: TGCGCCAGCAGCGAGTACAGGGGGATGAACTATGGCTACACCTTC. This gives the protein CASSEYRGMNYGYTF.

This chain links TRBV7-6 with TRBJ2-1; TRBD1 matches 11 bases. The CDR3 length is 16 residues. CDR1 and CDR2 (germline): SGHVS, FNYEAQ. V lost 5 bases to trimming and J lost 13 bases; unmatched junction nucleotides: 16. DNA of the CDR3: TGTGCCAGCAGCCTAGGGGGGACAGGGGGGAAGTATGGCCAGTTCTTC. Its translation is CASSLGGTGGKYGQFF. The full variable domain, in which reference TRBV7-6 and TRBJ2-1 provide the parts outside the CDR3, is GAGVSQSPRYKVTKRGQDVALRCDPISGHVSLYWYRQALGQGPEFLTYFNYEAQQDKSGLPNDRFSAERPEGSISTLTIQRTEQRDSAMYRCASSLGGTGGKYGQFFGPGTRLTVL.

The CDR3 is CASGDGGRNTQDVQFF. The CDR3 region has the DNA TGTGCCAGCGGGGACGGGGGCAGAAATACGCAGGATGTGCAGTTCTTC. The V call is TRBV2, the J call TRBJ2-1; D may correspond to TRBD1 or TRBD2 (6 bases each). Germline V gene sequence: CDR1 SNHLY, CDR2 FYNNEI. The CDR3 totals 16 residues. Trimming removed 8 bases from V and 12 bases from J, with 29 bases in between.

A remark on this clonotype: At one end, the junction sequence differs from germline, possibly due to a read error. This chain uses TRBV9 with TRBJ1-4; D ambiguous. CDR3 size: 14 residues. Germline V gene sequence: CDR1 SGDLS, CDR2 YYNGEE. CDR3 sequence (DNA): TGTGCCAGCAGCGTCGGGTCTAGCGGAATAGATACGCTTTTT. Translating gives CASSVGSSGIDTLF.

This clonotype was found once. This rearrangement joins TRBV5-5 to TRBJ1-1; D is uncertain. The V gene lost 1 base and the J gene lost 1 base, with 8 bases spanning the gap. CDR3 length: 14 amino acids. Germline CDR1 is SGHKS and CDR2 is YYEKEE (reference sequence). Here the CDR3 reads CASSLIPPNTEAFF. The CDR3 coding sequence is TGTGCCAGCAGCTTGATCCCGCCGAACACTGAAGCTTTCTTT.

This clonotype was recorded once. The chain links TRBV7-9 to TRBJ1-5; D uncertain. V lost 4 bases, J lost 5 bases, and 21 bases lay in between. Germline V CDR1 and CDR2: SEHNR, FQNEAQ (reference sequence). The CDR3 is 17 amino acids. The CDR3 sequence is CASSWTRNRASYQPQHF. The CDR3 DNA reads as TGTGCCAGCAGCTGGACTCGGAACCGGGCCAGCTATCAGCCCCAGCATTTT.

This clonotype came up once. Without the conserved terminal phenylalanine or tryptophan, this CDR3 likely stems from a read error. The DNA is omitted, as the CDR3 cannot be located on it reliably, and the CDR3 follows TCRdb's listing. This sequence joins TRBV9 and TRBJ2-1; the listed D gene, TRBD1, was not tested against the DNA. CDR1 and CDR2 (germline): SGDLS, YYNGEE. The CDR3 contains 13 residues when both ends are counted. CDR3 sequence reads: CASSEGDRQEQNI.

As regards this clonotype: An end of the junction does not agree with germline; a read error may underlie this. The CDR3 DNA follows: TGTGCCAGCAGCTTAAGTTCCTATAATTCTCAGCCCCACCATTTT. This sequence encodes CASSLSSYNSQPHHF. The V and J genes are TRBV7-3 and TRBJ1-5, with no clear D. This CDR3 contains 15 residues. Germline CDR1 reads SGHTA; CDR2 reads FQGTGA.

On this clonotype: One end of the junction does not line up with germline, which may come from a read error. The chain joins TRBV7-8 to TRBJ2-3, with D perhaps given as TRBD1 or TRBD2 (6 bases each). The CDR3 length is 13 residues. CDR1 SGHVS and CDR2 FQNEAQ come from the germline V gene. The DNA of the CDR3 is TGTGCCAGCGGCCTCGGGGGCGGAGATAGGCAGTATTTT. Translating gives CASGLGGGDRQYF.

This clonotype was detected only a few times. The gene calls are TRBV29-1 and TRBJ2-7; D uncertain. The CDR3 has 12 residues. The germline gives CDR1 SQVTM, CDR2 ANQGSEA. V shed 5 bases and J shed 3 bases, with 11 bases lying between them. CDR3 in amino acids: CSVMDGNYEQYF. The CDR3 DNA follows: TGCAGCGTTATGGACGGAAACTACGAGCAGTACTTC.

This clonotype was detected many times. The chain couples TRBV5-1 to TRBJ1-1, with D tentatively TRBD1 (5 bases). Germline V gene data show CDR1 as SGHRS and CDR2 as YFSETQ. Trimming left V 0 bases short and J 7 bases short, with 13 bases between. The CDR3 loop spans 14 amino acids. This CDR3 is CASSLESGEGEAFF. For the CDR3, the DNA is TGCGCCAGCAGCTTGGAATCGGGGGAAGGTGAAGCTTTCTTT.

This clonotype was seen more than once but under ten times. Germline and junction disagree at one end, which may indicate a read error. The chain links TRBV7-2 to TRBJ2-4; D is tentatively TRBD1 or TRBD2 (5 bases each). CDR1 is SGHTA, CDR2 FQGNSA, per germline. The length of the CDR3 is 12 residues. In nucleotides, the CDR3 is TGTGCCAGCAGCTTAGCGGGGGACCCCGAGTCGTTC. Translated: CASSLAGDPESF.

This clonotype was picked up one time. A junction boundary mismatches the germline segment, possibly from a read error. The rearrangement links TRBV7-6 to TRBJ1-1; the D is unclear. Per germline, CDR1 SGHVS and CDR2 FNYEAQ. The CDR3 is 15 amino acids. The CDR3: CASTLGLAGSAEAFF. The CDR3 region has the DNA TGTGCCAGCACCCTAGGTCTGGCAGGCTCCGCTGAAGCCTTCTTT. Using reference TRBV7-6 and TRBJ1-1 for the parts outside the CDR3, the full variable domain is GAGVSQSPRYKVTKRGQDVALRCDPISGHVSLYWYRQALGQGPEFLTYFNYEAQQDKSGLPNDRFSAERPEGSISTLTIQRTEQRDSAMYRCASTLGLAGSAEAFFGQGTRLTVV.

About this clonotype: This likely comes from a read error, as the CDR3 has no conserved phenylalanine or tryptophan at its end. The CDR3: CASTEKGDHEQCYTL. The CDR3 nucleotides are TGTGCCAGCACCGAAAAAGGGGACCACGAGCAGTGCTACACCCTG. The V gene is TRBV19, the J gene TRBJ1-2, with a weak D call TRBD1 (5 bases). The CDR3 totals 15 residues. The germline gives CDR1 LNHDA, CDR2 SQIVND (reference sequence). Trimming took 9 bases from V and 9 from J, leaving 26 bases between them.

The rearrangement links TRBV12-3 or TRBV12-4 to TRBJ2-3, with D maybe TRBD1 (5 bases). V was pared by 4 bases and J by 4 bases, with 21 bases between. The CDR3 is made up of 17 amino acids. The CDR3 region has the DNA TGTGCCAGCAGTTCATCTCCCAGGGATGGATTGCCAGATACGCAGTATTTT. Its translation is CASSSSPRDGLPDTQYF.

With respect to this clonotype: The limits of the CDR3 on the DNA are not certain, so only TCRdb's listed CDR3 is given. The V call is TRBV12-3 or TRBV12-4, the J call TRBJ2-3; the tabulated D call, TRBD1, remains unverified against the DNA. The CDR3 numbers 14 amino acids, ends counted. The CDR3 loop is CASSFGQPQHFGDF.

This clonotype was picked up a small number of times. The CDR3 carries no conserved terminal phenylalanine or tryptophan, so it likely arises from a read error. The DNA is omitted, as the CDR3 cannot be located on it reliably, and the CDR3 follows TCRdb's listing. V and J are TRBV2 and TRBJ2-6; TRBD1 is the table's D call, not checked against the DNA. The germline CDR1 and CDR2 sequences are SNHLY and FYNNEI. The CDR3 is 15 amino acids long, termini counted. CDR3 sequence reads: CASGDGGTDTQYFAP.

The chain links TRBV20-1 to TRBJ2-1; TRBD1 matches at 7 bases. Germline loops: CDR1 DFQATT, CDR2 SNEGSKA (reference sequence). The CDR3 spans 14 residues. Trimming took 5 bases from V and 6 from J; bases not matched to a gene: 10. For the CDR3, the DNA is TGCAGTGCTCCGTCCGCGACAGGGACCAATGAGCAGTTCTTC. Amino acid sequence: CSAPSATGTNEQFF.

The chain links TRBV5-6 to TRBJ1-1; D is possibly TRBD1 (5 bases). Germline CDR1 SGHDT, CDR2 YYEEEE. This CDR3 contains 15 residues. V was pared by 4 bases and J by 1 base, with 14 bases between. The CDR3 DNA follows: TGTGCCAGCAGCGCGACGGGACCAGGGAACACTGAAGCTTTCTTT. Encoded protein: CASSATGPGNTEAFF.

The chain recombines TRBV7-8 with TRBJ2-7; D tentatively reads TRBD1 or TRBD2 (5 bases each). Germline V lookup: CDR1 SGHVS, CDR2 FQNEAQ. This CDR3 contains 18 residues. The V gene lost 3 bases and the J gene lost 3 bases, with 24 bases spanning the gap. CDR3 DNA: TGTGCCAGCAGCTTCCGGCCGGGGCCGGAGACCGAGTACTACGAGCAGTACGTC. Translation gives CASSFRPGPETEYYEQYV.

The chain uses TRBV7-8 and TRBJ2-1; the D gene is possibly TRBD2 (6 bases). The CDR3 covers 16 residues. Germline assignment: CDR1 SGHVS and CDR2 FQNEAQ. The ends were cut back, 5 bases at V and 12 bases at J, with 26 bases in the middle. CDR3 bases: TGTGCCAGCAGCCGTCGGGGAGGAAACATTCAGTACTTGCAGTTCTTC. Translating gives CASSRRGGNIQYLQFF. The variable domain in full, with the rest retrieved from reference TRBV7-8 and TRBJ2-1, is GAGVSQSPRYKVAKRGQDVALRCDPISGHVSLFWYQQALGQGPEFLTYFQNEAQLDKSGLPSDRFFAERPEGSVSTLKIQRTQQEDSAVYLCASSRRGGNIQYLQFFGPGTRLTVL.

Remarks on this clonotype: The junction shows a germline mismatch at one end, possibly a read error. This chain joins TRBV7-2 and TRBJ1-5; the D is unclear. Germline V gene lookup returns CDR1 SGHTA and CDR2 FQGNSA. The CDR3 has 13 residues. This CDR3 is CASSLGEDQTPHF. CDR3 in DNA: TGCGCCAGCAGCCTTGGGGAAGACCAGACACCCCATTTT. Full variable domain (outside the CDR3, taken from reference TRBV7-2 and TRBJ1-5): GAGVSQSPSNKVTEKGKDVELRCDPISGHTALYWYRQSLGQGLEFLIYFQGNSAPDKSGLPSDRFSAERTGGSVSTLTIQRTQQEDSAVYLCASSLGEDQTPHFGDGTRLSIL.

A remark on this clonotype: The CDR3 end shows no conserved phenylalanine or tryptophan, and so a read error is likely. The limits of the CDR3 on the DNA are not certain, so only TCRdb's listed CDR3 is given. The chain uses TRBV2 and TRBJ2-1; TRBD1 is taken as the D call from the table, unchecked against the DNA. Germline CDR1 reads SNHLY; CDR2 reads FYNNEI. The CDR3 sequence runs 16 residues, both termini included. CDR3 in amino acids: CASSDGGVHEQFFQSC.

Concerning this clonotype itself: Relative to the germline gene, one junction end is altered; a read error may explain this. The chain links TRBV5-6 to TRBJ1-6, with D unclear. CDR1 and CDR2 from the germline V gene are SGHDT and YYEEEE. The CDR3 is 14 residues long. Here the CDR3 reads CASSLYQNNSPHHF. DNA of the CDR3: TGTGCCAGCAGCTTGTACCAGAATAATTCACCCCACCACTTT. The variable domain in full, with the rest retrieved from reference TRBV5-6 and TRBJ1-6, is DAGVTQSPTHLIKTRGQQVTLRCSPKSGHDTVSWYQQALGQGPQFIFQYYEEEERQRGNFPDRFSGHQFPNYSSELNVNALLLGDSALYLCASSLYQNNSPHHFGNGTRLTVT.

Worth noting for this clonotype: Likely a read error: the CDR3 ends without its conserved phenylalanine or tryptophan. It is unclear where the CDR3 begins or ends on the DNA, so no DNA is shown, and the CDR3 is as TCRdb lists it. The J gene is TRBJ2-2, the V gene TRBV9; the table's D gene call, TRBD1, was not cross checked with the DNA. Per the germline V gene, CDR1 is SGDLS and CDR2 is YYNGEE. The CDR3 region is 12 residues in length, termini included. CDR3 protein: CASSLVSYGHTG.

The chain is built from TRBV2 and TRBJ1-5, with no clear D. The germline V and J ends were trimmed by 3 bases and 4 bases, with 7 bases remaining between them. From germline, CDR1 is SNHLY and CDR2 FYNNEI. CDR3 size: 13 residues. The CDR3 sequence is CASSDQRNQPQHF. In DNA, the CDR3 is TGTGCCAGCAGTGATCAACGAAATCAGCCCCAGCATTTT.

The chain combines TRBV7-2 with TRBJ2-7; 8 nucleotides agree with TRBD1. From germline, CDR1 is SGHTA and CDR2 FQGNSA. This CDR3 has 14 amino acids. J lost 12 bases, V lost 3 bases, and 13 bases had no gene match. The CDR3 here is CASSLAGGAGYRYF. In nucleotides, the CDR3 is TGTGCCAGCAGCTTGGCAGGGGGCGCCGGCTATCGGTACTTC.